This passage covers 3 T cell receptor beta chains from one sample sequenced in a study of blood T cell repertoires in COVID-19 (dated by TCRdb to 2020 to 2022). The method was the immunoSEQ multiplex PCR assay. In TCRdb, the immuneACCESS table is reduced to in-frame sequences with V and J assigned. These tables do not hold every clone; where another copy was compared, an unresolved V gene accounts for under half, and the others remain unexplained. This sample comprises about 54,000 clones, about 90% of them detected only once. The ten largest make up 7.3% of the sample. What was sequenced was peripheral blood. These receptor sequences come from a woman aged 55 to 70 with active or convalescent COVID-19.

CDR3 amino acids: CAWTVANTEAFF. The DNA of the CDR3 is TGTGCCTGGACAGTGGCCAACACTGAAGCTTTCTTT. The genes are TRBV30 and TRBJ1-1; D unclear. The V gene's germline CDR1 is GTSNPN and CDR2 SVGIG (reference sequence). This CDR3 is 12 amino acids long. Trimming left V 4 bases short and J 2 bases short, with 8 bases between.

This clone showed up just once. The genes are TRBV7-9 and TRBJ1-1, with 7 positions matching TRBD1. V dropped 3 bases and J dropped 0; count of bases not matched to a gene: 4. This CDR3 comprises 15 residues. Germline loops: CDR1 SEHNR, CDR2 FQNEAQ (reference sequence). The CDR3 DNA sequence: TGTGCCAGCAGCTTCCAGACAGGGATGAACACTGAAGCTTTCTTT. As protein: CASSFQTGMNTEAFF.

V and J are TRBV9 and TRBJ2-5; TRBD2 might be the D (7 bases). This CDR3 comprises 16 residues. Germline values: CDR1 SGDLS, CDR2 YYNGEE. Trimming stripped 4 bases from V and 1 base from J, with 17 bases between. The CDR3 region has the DNA TGTGCCAGCAGCTCCAGTGGGGCGGGGGCCCAAGAGACCCAGTACTTC. The encoded protein is CASSSSGAGAQETQYF.